These 25 T cell receptor beta chains came from one sample sequenced in a study of T cells in Graves' hyperthyroidism and ophthalmopathy. Researchers amplified the TCR beta CDR3 regions from RNA transcripts. First-round RT-PCR of the TCR CDR3 relied on the HTBI primer set. A single record per CDR3 protein comes from TCRdb applying MiXCR to the multiplex PCR reads. The data contain around 240,000 distinct CDR3 sequences, more than 12% of them singletons. What was sequenced was blood. The receptors were gathered from a middle-aged woman with Graves' hyperthyroidism that later progressed to Graves' ophthalmopathy.

This clonotype was seen a handful of times. The chain uses TRBV4-1 and TRBJ2-2; TRBD1 aligns across 9 bases. V lost 4 bases to trimming and J lost 3 bases; unmatched junction nucleotides: 6. Germline V gene data show CDR1 as MGHRA and CDR2 as YSYEKL. CDR3 length: 16 amino acids. DNA for the CDR3: TGCGCCAGCAGCCCGGAGACAGGGGGGTACACCGGGGAGCTGTTTTTT. Its protein is CASSPETGGYTGELFF.

V usage is TRBV19 and J usage is TRBJ1-1; TRBD1 might be the D (6 bases). Germline CDR1 reads LNHDA; CDR2 reads SQIVND (reference sequence). Trimming took off 10 bases at V and 0 bases at J, with 12 bases between the two ends. This CDR3 spans 13 amino acids. The CDR3 reads CATTGLMNTEAFF. In nucleotides, the CDR3 is TGTGCCACCACAGGGCTTATGAACACTGAAGCTTTCTTT. The full variable domain, in which reference TRBV19 and TRBJ1-1 provide the parts outside the CDR3, is DGGITQSPKYLFRKEGQNVTLSCEQNLNHDAMYWYRQDPGQGLRLIYYSQIVNDFQKGDIAEGYSVSREKKESFPLTVTSAQKNPTAFYLCATTGLMNTEAFFGQGTRLTVV.

Ten or more counts support this clonotype. The gene calls are TRBV19 and TRBJ1-1; 11 bases fit TRBD1. The CDR3 has 15 residues. Trimming cost V 7 bases and J 0 bases; bases outside gene matches: 4. CDR1 is LNHDA, CDR2 SQIVND, per germline (reference sequence). In DNA, the CDR3 is TGTGCCAGTAAGGGACAGGGGGACCTGAACACTGAAGCTTTCTTT. This translates into CASKGQGDLNTEAFF.

This clonotype was found many times. V is TRBV12-3 or TRBV12-4 and J is TRBJ2-5; 10 nucleotides agree with TRBD2. The trim removed 2 bases at V and 5 bases at J, leaving 5 bases unmatched. The CDR3 extends over 15 amino acids. In nucleotides, the CDR3 is TGTGCCAGCAGTTTACTAGCGGGAGTTTCTGAGACCCAGTACTTC. Amino acid sequence: CASSLLAGVSETQYF.

This clonotype was seen at least ten times. The chain links TRBV6-1 to TRBJ2-5; possibly TRBD1 or TRBD2 for D (6 bases each). This CDR3 is built from 15 residues. Germline CDR1 is MNHNS and CDR2 is SASEGT. V gave up 5 bases and J gave up 5 bases, with 18 bases separating them. The CDR3 nucleotides are TGTGCCAGCAGTTTCGGACTGGGGGCGGGGGAGACCCAGTACTTC. Translation: CASSFGLGAGETQYF.

V usage is TRBV6-1 and J usage is TRBJ1-1; 8 bases line up with TRBD1. Germline values: CDR1 MNHNS, CDR2 SASEGT. This CDR3 spans 18 amino acids. J gave up 4 bases and V 6 bases, and 19 bases lay outside the gene matches. The CDR3 here is CASRPPNYRGMSSTEAFF. Written as DNA, the CDR3 is TGTGCCAGCAGACCCCCGAACTACAGGGGGATGTCGAGCACTGAAGCTTTCTTT.

This clonotype came up many times. V and J are TRBV6-1 and TRBJ2-2; no reliable D call. V was shortened by 5 bases and J by 0 bases, with 13 bases between the two germline ends. CDR1 is MNHNS, CDR2 SASEGT, per germline. The CDR3 is 16 residues long. Here the CDR3 reads CASSRGPSSNTGELFF. CDR3 coding DNA: TGTGCCAGCAGTCGTGGACCCTCTTCGAACACCGGGGAGCTGTTTTTT.

The chain carries TRBV19 and TRBJ2-3, with TRBD2 as a possible D gene (6 bases). Looked up from germline, CDR1 is LNHDA and CDR2 is SQIVND (reference sequence). The V end lost 3 bases, the J end lost 2 bases, and 15 bases lay between the germline ends. The CDR3 consists of 16 residues. This CDR3 is CASSIHAAGNTDTQYF. In DNA, the CDR3 is TGTGCCAGTAGTATTCATGCGGCGGGAAACACAGATACGCAGTATTTT.

Note on this clonotype: A much larger clone differs by one base, so this may be a read error. The V and J genes are TRBV7-9 and TRBJ1-2; D gene uncertain. The CDR3 contains 11 residues. Germline V lookup: CDR1 SEHNR, CDR2 FQNEAQ (reference sequence). DNA for the CDR3: TGTACCAGCAGCTTAGTTGATGGCTACACCTTC. This gives the protein CTSSLVDGYTF.

This clonotype was found many times. This rearrangement joins TRBV11-3 to TRBJ2-1; D is unresolved. This CDR3 contains 13 residues. Germline loops: CDR1 SGHNT, CDR2 YENEEA. V shed 0 bases and J shed 6 bases, with 6 bases lying between them. The CDR3 DNA sequence: TGTGCCAGCAGCTTAGAATGGCGCAATGAGCAGTTCTTC. Residues: CASSLEWRNEQFF.

This clonotype was counted many times. This chain joins TRBV28 and TRBJ1-1; no reliable D call. The CDR3 runs 14 residues. Trimming removed 4 bases at V and 3 bases at J, with 12 bases between. CDR1 is MDHEN, CDR2 SYDVKM, per germline. The CDR3 nucleotides are TGTGCCAGCAGTTGGAGGGTCGGGGACACTGAAGCTTTCTTT. It translates to CASSWRVGDTEAFF.

The V and J genes are TRBV7-3 and TRBJ2-1; weak D call: TRBD2 (6 bases). Between the trimmed V and J ends, which lost 4 bases and 8 bases, there was a span of 12 bases. This CDR3 has 13 residues. In germline, CDR1 is SGHTA, CDR2 FQGTGA. CDR3 in DNA: TGTGCCAGCAGCTCGCGGGAAAACCATGAGCAGTTCTTC. Translated: CASSSRENHEQFF.

At least ten counts were recorded for this clonotype. This rearrangement joins TRBV6-1 to TRBJ1-6; D remains ambiguous. The CDR3 spans 14 residues. Germline-derived CDR1 and CDR2 are MNHNS and SASEGT. Deletions cut 6 bases from V and 14 bases from J, with 20 bases between. Here the CDR3 reads CASSQGGVIESLHF. CDR3 bases: TGTGCCAGCAGCCAAGGTGGGGTCATAGAGTCCCTCCACTTT.

This clonotype has more than one count but fewer than ten. This chain links TRBV9 with TRBJ1-1, with D possibly TRBD1 on 6 matching bases. The V end was cut by 4 bases, the J end by 1 base, with 17 bases between. The length of the CDR3 is 16 residues. Germline V gene data show CDR1 as SGDLS and CDR2 as YYNGEE. The CDR3 region is CASSPGGPRENTEAFF. In DNA, the CDR3 is TGTGCCAGCAGCCCCGGGGGGCCCAGGGAGAACACTGAAGCTTTCTTT. Together with reference TRBV9 and TRBJ1-1, the CDR3 gives the full variable domain: DSGVTQTPKHLITATGQRVTLRCSPRSGDLSVYWYQQSLDQGLQFLIQYYNGEERAKGNILERFSAQQFPDLHSELNLSSLELGDSALYFCASSPGGPRENTEAFFGQGTRLTVV.

This chain connects TRBV20-1 to TRBJ1-2; the match to TRBD1 covers 7 bases. This CDR3 is 15 amino acids long. CDR1 DFQATT and CDR2 SNEGSKA come from the germline V gene (reference sequence). Unmatched junction bases numbered 8, after V lost 3 bases and J lost 1 base. The CDR3 sequence is CSASPNRGGNYGYTF. CDR3 nucleotides: TGCAGTGCTAGCCCGAACAGGGGCGGTAACTATGGCTACACCTTC.

The sample holds many counts of this clonotype. This sequence joins TRBV12-3 or TRBV12-4 and TRBJ2-5; 7 bases align to TRBD2. The CDR3 runs 15 residues. V was pared by 0 bases and J by 3 bases, with 4 bases of the junction left unmatched. CDR3 residues: CASSLALAAEETQYF. The DNA for the CDR3 is TGTGCCAGCAGTTTAGCCCTAGCGGCTGAAGAGACCCAGTACTTC.

A few counts support this clonotype. This sequence joins TRBV19 and TRBJ2-7; 7 positions agree with TRBD1. The V segment lost 6 bases and the J segment 4 bases; nucleotides outside the gene matches: 18. The CDR3 consists of 17 residues. The germline V gene has CDR1 LNHDA and CDR2 SQIVND (reference sequence). As DNA, the CDR3 is TGTGCCAGTAGGCCCGACCTCCTTCGGACAGGAGATTACGAGCAGTACTTC. It specifies CASRPDLLRTGDYEQYF.

This clonotype was counted ten times or more. The J gene is TRBJ2-1, the V gene TRBV6-2 or TRBV6-3; D unclear. Germline V gene sequence: CDR1 MNHEY, CDR2 SVGEGT. The CDR3 runs 13 residues. Trimming took 6 bases from V and 4 from J, leaving 10 bases between them. This CDR3 reads CASRSPLYNEQFF. CDR3 coding DNA: TGTGCCAGCAGAAGTCCTCTTTACAATGAGCAGTTCTTC.

This chain links TRBV6-2 or TRBV6-3 with TRBJ2-2; no clear D. The CDR3 runs to 13 residues. From germline, CDR1 is MNHEY and CDR2 SVGEGT. Between the trimmed V and J ends, which lost 5 bases and 6 bases, there was a span of 10 bases. CDR3 protein: CASSPQRSGELFF. DNA of the CDR3: TGTGCCAGCAGTCCACAGAGATCCGGGGAGCTGTTTTTT.

This clonotype was recorded many times. The chain has TRBV25-1 and TRBJ2-7; D is unresolved. Germline V CDR1 and CDR2: MGHDK, SYGVNS. CDR3 length: 15 residues. Trimming took off 3 bases at V and 1 base at J, with 13 bases between the two ends. This chain's CDR3 is CASSDPIGPSYEQYF. The CDR3 DNA sequence: TGTGCCAGCAGTGACCCTATAGGCCCTTCCTACGAGCAGTACTTC.

The sample holds many counts of this clonotype. The J gene is TRBJ2-7, the V gene TRBV11-1, with D unresolved. Germline values: CDR1 SGHAT, CDR2 FQDESV (reference sequence). CDR3 length: 15 amino acids. Trimming removed 1 base at V and 0 bases at J, with 10 bases between. CDR3 loop: CASSLGRTGSYEQYF. In DNA form, the CDR3 reads TGTGCCAGCAGCTTAGGTAGGACGGGCTCCTACGAGCAGTACTTC.

This chain joins TRBV12-3 or TRBV12-4 and TRBJ1-5, with D perhaps matching TRBD1 (6 bases). Trimming shortened V by 7 bases and J by 4 bases, and 11 bases separated the two germline ends. The CDR3 covers 13 residues. The CDR3 DNA follows: TGTGCCAGCACCATGCAGGGGAATCAGCCCCAGCATTTT. It encodes CASTMQGNQPQHF.

The sample holds many counts of this clonotype. This chain links TRBV20-1 with TRBJ2-3, with no clear D. Per the germline V gene, CDR1 is DFQATT and CDR2 is SNEGSKA (reference sequence). The CDR3 length is 13 residues. This chain's CDR3 is CRAGFPHTDTQYF. In DNA, the CDR3 is TGCAGGGCCGGATTTCCCCACACAGATACGCAGTATTTT.

In its sample, this clonotype was seen many times. The CDR3 nucleotides are TGTGCCAGCAGGGACAGGGTCTCCGCTGGGGCCAACGTCCTGACTTTC. This translates into CASRDRVSAGANVLTF. This rearrangement joins TRBV6-5 to TRBJ2-6; 8 positions agree with TRBD1. CDR1 MNHEY and CDR2 SVGAGI come from the germline V gene. The V segment lost 6 bases and the J segment 2 bases; nucleotides outside the gene matches: 6. CDR3 length equals 16 residues.

V and J are TRBV4-1 and TRBJ1-4; 9 nucleotides line up with TRBD1. CDR3 length equals 15 residues. Germline V lookup: CDR1 MGHRA, CDR2 YSYEKL. The junction had 4 bases not matched to a gene; V was cut back by 2 bases and J by 6 bases. The CDR3 DNA reads TGCGCCAGCAGCCAACCGACAGGGGGGGATGAAAAACTGTTTTTT. It encodes CASSQPTGGDEKLFF.